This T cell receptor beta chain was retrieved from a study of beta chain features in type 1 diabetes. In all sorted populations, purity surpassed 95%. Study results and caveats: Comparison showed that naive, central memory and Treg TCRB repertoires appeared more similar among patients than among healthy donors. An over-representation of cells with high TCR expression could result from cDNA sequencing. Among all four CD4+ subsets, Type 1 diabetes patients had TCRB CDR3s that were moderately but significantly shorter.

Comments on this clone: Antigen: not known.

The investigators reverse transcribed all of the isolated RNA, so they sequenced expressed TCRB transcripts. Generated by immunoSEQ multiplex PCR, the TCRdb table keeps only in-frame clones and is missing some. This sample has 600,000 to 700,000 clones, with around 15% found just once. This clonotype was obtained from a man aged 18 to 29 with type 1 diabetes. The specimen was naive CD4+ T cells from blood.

The CDR3 reads CASSSQGIEQYF. CDR3 DNA: TGTGCCAGCAGTTCACAGGGGATCGAGCAGTACTTC. The chain is built from TRBV2 and TRBJ2-7; 7 nucleotides agree with TRBD1. The CDR3 is 12 residues long. The germline V gene encodes CDR1 SNHLY and CDR2 FYNNEI. The V gene end was trimmed by 5 bases and the J gene end by 6 bases; junction bases not matched to a gene: 4.